This T cell receptor (beta chain) originates from a study of CD8 T cells in Susac syndrome. TCR beta sequencing was performed on blood CD8+ and CD4+ T cells. Negative isolation yielded CD8+ and CD4+ T cells; FACS enriched TEMRA cells. A quantity of 0.5 to 1 ug RNA underwent reverse transcription using random hexamers. A multiplex approach, immunoSEQ multiplex PCR, amplified TCR beta CDR3 across 54 Vbeta and 13 Jbeta. Each CDR3 protein gets one entry after TCRdb re-called the immunoSEQ multiplex PCR reads with MiXCR. The table has 95,000 to 150,000 distinct CDR3 sequences, 94% seen once. The sample consisted of CD4+ T cells from PBMCs. The receptor's source is a human donor in good health.

The CDR3 nucleotides read TGTGCCATCACCGGGGGGTTAACAGATACGCAGTATTTT. It encodes CAITGGLTDTQYF. The rearrangement uses TRBV10-3 and TRBJ2-3; 7 nucleotides align to TRBD2. CDR3 length equals 13 residues. Germline CDR1 is ENHRY and CDR2 is SYGVKD. The V and J ends lost 7 bases and 3 bases, in that order; junction bases with no gene match: 4.